The 12 T cell receptor beta chains reported below all come from one sample, sequenced in a study of monozygotic twins with inflammatory bowel disease. Reanalyzing the 5' RACE reads, TCRdb keeps one entry per CDR3 protein, without DNA. The sample table includes around 400,000 distinct CDR3 sequences. Sample: blood. Receptor source: a human donor with ulcerative colitis or Crohn's disease, or a healthy co-twin of an affected twin (not recorded which).

The genes are TRBV28 and TRBJ1-5. The CDR3 length is 15 residues. Germline V lookup: CDR1 MDHEN, CDR2 SYDVKM. This CDR3 is CASSLSVFSNQPQHF.

The chain uses TRBV7-6 and TRBJ1-1. CDR1 and CDR2 (germline): SGHVS, FNYEAQ. The CDR3 spans 16 residues. CDR3: CASSLDTDVMNTEAFF.

V and J are TRBV27 and TRBJ2-5. In germline, CDR1 is MNHEY, CDR2 SMNVEV (reference sequence). The CDR3 extends over 14 amino acids. CDR3 in amino acids: CASSLSNNQETQYF.

The chain has TRBV12-3 or TRBV12-4 and TRBJ1-5; TCRdb returns TRBD1, unconfirmable since there is no DNA. This CDR3 is 13 amino acids long. The CDR3 reads CASRQGQNQPQHF.

The chain joins TRBV6-4 to TRBJ2-1. This CDR3 region has 12 residues. CDR1 is MRHNA, CDR2 SNTAGT, per germline. This CDR3 reads CASSDSTLKQFF.

The chain has TRBV7-9 and TRBJ2-6. The CDR3 contains 15 residues. Germline V gene data show CDR1 as SEHNR and CDR2 as FQNEAQ (reference sequence). The CDR3 region is CASSLRDSGANVLTF. Combining the CDR3 with reference TRBV7-9 and TRBJ2-6 gives the whole variable domain DTGVSQNPRHKITKRGQNVTFRCDPISEHNRLYWYRQTLGQGPEFLTYFQNEAQLEKSRLLSDRFSAERPKGSFSTLEIQRTEQGDSAMYLCASSLRDSGANVLTFGAGSRLTVL.

The CDR3 spells CASSPAGQLYNEQFF. V and J are TRBV11-3 and TRBJ2-1; the TCRdb call, TRBD1, lacks DNA for checking. Per germline, CDR1 SGHNT and CDR2 YENEEA. CDR3 length: 15 residues.

The chain links TRBV10-3 to TRBJ2-7; TCRdb names TRBD2, which stays unverified in the absence of DNA. The CDR3 spans 13 residues. CDR1 ENHRY and CDR2 SYGVKD come from the germline V gene. CDR3 region: CAISVPYSYEQYF.

The rearrangement uses TRBV13 and TRBJ2-5; absent DNA, TCRdb's TRBD1 call cannot be checked. Germline assignment: CDR1 PRHDT and CDR2 FYEKMQ (reference sequence). The CDR3 totals 13 residues. CDR3: CASSLPGLETQYF.

The CDR3 sequence: CASSLTGNSPLHF. The chain employs TRBV7-2 and TRBJ1-6. Germline V gives CDR1 SGHTA, CDR2 FQGNSA. The CDR3 consists of 13 residues.

The chain carries TRBV7-9 and TRBJ2-7; the TCRdb D gene call, TRBD1, has no DNA to confirm it. The germline V gene encodes CDR1 SEHNR and CDR2 FQNEAQ (reference sequence). The CDR3 spans 16 residues. The CDR3 region is CASSEVAAGRGYEQYF.

Here the CDR3 reads CASSPGPGVGQPQHF. The chain couples TRBV12-3 or TRBV12-4 to TRBJ1-5; TCRdb lists TRBD1, though no DNA is available to test this call. This CDR3 spans 15 amino acids.